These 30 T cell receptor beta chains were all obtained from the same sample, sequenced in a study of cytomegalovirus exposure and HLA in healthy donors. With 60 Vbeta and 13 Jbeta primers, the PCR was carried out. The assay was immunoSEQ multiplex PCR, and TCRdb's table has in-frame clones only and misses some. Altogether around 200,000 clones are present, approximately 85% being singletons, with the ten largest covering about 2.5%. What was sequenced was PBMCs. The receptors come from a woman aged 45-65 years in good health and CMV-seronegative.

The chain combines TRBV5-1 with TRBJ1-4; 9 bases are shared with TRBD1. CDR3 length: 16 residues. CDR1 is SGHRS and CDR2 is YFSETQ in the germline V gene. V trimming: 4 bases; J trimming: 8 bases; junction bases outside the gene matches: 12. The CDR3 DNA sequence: TGCGCCAGCAGCCTGGACGGACAGGGGAGGAACGAAAAACTGTTTTTT. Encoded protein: CASSLDGQGRNEKLFF. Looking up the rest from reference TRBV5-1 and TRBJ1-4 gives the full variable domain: KAGVTQTPRYLIKTRGQQVTLSCSPISGHRSVSWYQQTPGQGLQFLFEYFSETQRNKGNFPGRFSGRQFSNSRSEMNVSTLELGDSALYLCASSLDGQGRNEKLFFGSGTQLSVL.

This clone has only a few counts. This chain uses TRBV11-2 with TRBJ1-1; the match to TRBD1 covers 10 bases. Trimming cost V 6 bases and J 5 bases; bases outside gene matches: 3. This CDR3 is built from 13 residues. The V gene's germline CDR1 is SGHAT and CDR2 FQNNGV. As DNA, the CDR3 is TGTGCCAGCAGTTGGACAGGGGGAACTGAAGCTTTCTTT. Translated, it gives CASSWTGGTEAFF.

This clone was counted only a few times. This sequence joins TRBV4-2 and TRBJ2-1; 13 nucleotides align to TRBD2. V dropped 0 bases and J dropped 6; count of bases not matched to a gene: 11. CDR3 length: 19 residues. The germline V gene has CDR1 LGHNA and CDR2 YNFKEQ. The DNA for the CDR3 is TGTGCCAGCAGCCAAGATCCTTACCCACTAGCGGGAGGGGGCAATGAGCAGTTCTTC. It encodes CASSQDPYPLAGGGNEQFF.

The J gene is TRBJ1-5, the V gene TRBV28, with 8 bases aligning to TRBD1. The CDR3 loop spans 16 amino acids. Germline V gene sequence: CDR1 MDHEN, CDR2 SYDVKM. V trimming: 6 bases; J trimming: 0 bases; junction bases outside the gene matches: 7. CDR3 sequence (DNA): TGTGCCAGCAGCCCGGCCGGGACAGGTAGCAATCAGCCCCAGCATTTT. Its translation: CASSPAGTGSNQPQHF.

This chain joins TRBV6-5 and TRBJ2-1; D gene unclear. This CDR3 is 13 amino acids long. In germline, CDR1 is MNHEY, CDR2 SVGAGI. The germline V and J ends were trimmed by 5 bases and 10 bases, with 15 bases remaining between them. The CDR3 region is CASSQPPAVEQFF. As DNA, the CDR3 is TGTGCCAGCAGTCAACCCCCCGCGGTAGAGCAGTTCTTC.

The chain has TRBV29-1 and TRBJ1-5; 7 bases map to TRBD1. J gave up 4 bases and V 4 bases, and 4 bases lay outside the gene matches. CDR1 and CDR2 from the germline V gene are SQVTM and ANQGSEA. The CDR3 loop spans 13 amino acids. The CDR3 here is CSVGDSGNQPQHF. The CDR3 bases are TGCAGCGTTGGGGACAGCGGTAATCAGCCCCAGCATTTT.

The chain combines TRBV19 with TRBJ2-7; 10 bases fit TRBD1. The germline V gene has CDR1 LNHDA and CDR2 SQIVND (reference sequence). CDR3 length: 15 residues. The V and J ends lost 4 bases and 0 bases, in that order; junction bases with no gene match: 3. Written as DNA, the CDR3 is TGTGCCAGTAGTAGGGACAGGGGTCACTCCTACGAGCAGTACTTC. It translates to CASSRDRGHSYEQYF.

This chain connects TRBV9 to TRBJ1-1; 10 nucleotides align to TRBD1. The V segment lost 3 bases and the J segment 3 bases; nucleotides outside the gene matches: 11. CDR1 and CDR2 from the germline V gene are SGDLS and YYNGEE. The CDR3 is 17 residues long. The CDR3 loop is CASSAGQGTAVDTEAFF. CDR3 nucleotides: TGTGCCAGCAGCGCGGGACAGGGGACGGCCGTTGACACTGAAGCTTTCTTT. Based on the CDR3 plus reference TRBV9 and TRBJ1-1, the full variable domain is DSGVTQTPKHLITATGQRVTLRCSPRSGDLSVYWYQQSLDQGLQFLIQYYNGEERAKGNILERFSAQQFPDLHSELNLSSLELGDSALYFCASSAGQGTAVDTEAFFGQGTRLTVV.

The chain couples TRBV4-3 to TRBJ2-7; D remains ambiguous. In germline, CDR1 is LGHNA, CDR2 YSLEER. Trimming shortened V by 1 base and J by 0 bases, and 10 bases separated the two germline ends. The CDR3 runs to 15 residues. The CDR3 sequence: CASSQGAFSSYEQYF. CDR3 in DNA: TGCGCCAGCAGCCAAGGGGCCTTTAGCTCCTACGAGCAGTACTTC.

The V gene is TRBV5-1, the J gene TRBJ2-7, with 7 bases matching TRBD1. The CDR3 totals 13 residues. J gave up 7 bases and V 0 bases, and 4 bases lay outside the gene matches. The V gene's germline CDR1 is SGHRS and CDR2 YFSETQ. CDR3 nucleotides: TGCGCCAGCAGCTTGGGGGACAGTTCTGAGCAGTACTTC. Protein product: CASSLGDSSEQYF. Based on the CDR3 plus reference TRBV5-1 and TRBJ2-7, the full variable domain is KAGVTQTPRYLIKTRGQQVTLSCSPISGHRSVSWYQQTPGQGLQFLFEYFSETQRNKGNFPGRFSGRQFSNSRSEMNVSTLELGDSALYLCASSLGDSSEQYFGPGTRLTVT.

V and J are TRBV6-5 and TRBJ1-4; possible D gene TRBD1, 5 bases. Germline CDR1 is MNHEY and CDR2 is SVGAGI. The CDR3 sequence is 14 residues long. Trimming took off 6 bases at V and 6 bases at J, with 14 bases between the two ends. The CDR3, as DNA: TGTGCCAGCAGCATGCGGGGCAGACATGAAAAACTGTTTTTT. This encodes CASSMRGRHEKLFF.

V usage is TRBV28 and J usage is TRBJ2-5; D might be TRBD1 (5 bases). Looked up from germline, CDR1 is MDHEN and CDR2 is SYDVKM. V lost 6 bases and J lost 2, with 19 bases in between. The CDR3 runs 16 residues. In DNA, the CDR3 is TGTGCCAGCAGCCCAGGGAAGGGATGGGGTCAAGAGACCCAGTACTTC. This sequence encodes CASSPGKGWGQETQYF.

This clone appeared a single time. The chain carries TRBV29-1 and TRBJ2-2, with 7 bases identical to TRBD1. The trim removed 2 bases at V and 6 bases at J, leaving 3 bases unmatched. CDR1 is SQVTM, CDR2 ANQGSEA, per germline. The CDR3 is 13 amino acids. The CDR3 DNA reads TGCAGCGTTGAACGGCAGGGGGCCGGGGAGCTGTTTTTT. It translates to CSVERQGAGELFF.

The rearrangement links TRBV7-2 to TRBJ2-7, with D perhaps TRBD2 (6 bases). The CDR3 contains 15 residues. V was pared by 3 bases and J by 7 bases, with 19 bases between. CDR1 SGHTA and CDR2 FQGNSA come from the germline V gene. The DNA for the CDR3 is TGTGCCAGCAGCTTGGGGCGCGGGACCACGGAGGAGCAGTACTTC. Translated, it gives CASSLGRGTTEEQYF.

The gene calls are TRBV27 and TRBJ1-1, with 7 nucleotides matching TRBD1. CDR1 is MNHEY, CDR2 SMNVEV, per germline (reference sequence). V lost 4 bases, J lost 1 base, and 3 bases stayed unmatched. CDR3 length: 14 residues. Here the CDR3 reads CASSWTGGNTEAFF. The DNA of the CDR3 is TGTGCCAGCAGTTGGACAGGTGGGAACACTGAAGCTTTCTTT.

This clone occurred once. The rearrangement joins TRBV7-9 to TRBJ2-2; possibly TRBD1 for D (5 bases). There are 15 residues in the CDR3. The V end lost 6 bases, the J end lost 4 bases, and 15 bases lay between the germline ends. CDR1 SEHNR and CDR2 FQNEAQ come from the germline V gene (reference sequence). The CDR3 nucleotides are TGTGCCAGCAGTCCCTGGGGCCAAGGCACCGGGGAGCTGTTTTTT. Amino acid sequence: CASSPWGQGTGELFF.

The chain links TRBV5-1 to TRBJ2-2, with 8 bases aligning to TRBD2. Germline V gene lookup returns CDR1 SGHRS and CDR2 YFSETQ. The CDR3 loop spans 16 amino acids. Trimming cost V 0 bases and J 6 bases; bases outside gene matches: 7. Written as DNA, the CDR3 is TGCGCCAGCAGCTTGGGAGTCAGGCGGGAGGCCGGGGAGCTGTTTTTT. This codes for CASSLGVRREAGELFF.

The CDR3 loop is CASSTGRQLYSNQPQHF. DNA for the CDR3: TGTGCCAGTAGTACCGGACGACAGCTGTATAGCAATCAGCCCCAGCATTTT. The J gene is TRBJ1-5, the V gene TRBV19, with D possibly being TRBD1 (5 bases). In germline, CDR1 is LNHDA, CDR2 SQIVND (reference sequence). Trimming took 4 bases from V and 0 from J, leaving 16 bases between them. The CDR3 runs to 17 residues.

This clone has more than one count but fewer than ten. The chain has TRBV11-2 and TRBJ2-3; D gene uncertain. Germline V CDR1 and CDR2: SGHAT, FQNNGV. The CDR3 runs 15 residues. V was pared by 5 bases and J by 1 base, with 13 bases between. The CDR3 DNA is TGTGCCAGCAGCCAAGGTGGTCGGGGCACAGATACGCAGTATTTT. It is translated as CASSQGGRGTDTQYF.

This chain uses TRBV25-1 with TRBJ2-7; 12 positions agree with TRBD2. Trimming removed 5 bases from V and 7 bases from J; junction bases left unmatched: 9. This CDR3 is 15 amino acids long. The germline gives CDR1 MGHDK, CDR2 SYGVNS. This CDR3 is CASSPMTSGREEQYF. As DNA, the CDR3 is TGTGCCAGCAGTCCGATGACTAGCGGGAGAGAGGAGCAGTACTTC.

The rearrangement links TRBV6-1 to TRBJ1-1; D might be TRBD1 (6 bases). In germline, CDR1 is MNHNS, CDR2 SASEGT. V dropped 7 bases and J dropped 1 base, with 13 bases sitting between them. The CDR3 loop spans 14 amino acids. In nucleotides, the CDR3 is TGTGCCAGCACGCGACAGGTTGCGAACACTGAAGCTTTCTTT. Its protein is CASTRQVANTEAFF.

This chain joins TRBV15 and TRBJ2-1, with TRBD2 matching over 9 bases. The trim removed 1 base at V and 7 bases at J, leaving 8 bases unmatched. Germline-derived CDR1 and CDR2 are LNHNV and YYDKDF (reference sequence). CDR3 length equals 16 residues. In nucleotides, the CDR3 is TGTGCCACCAGCAGAGTGAGGGCGGGAGGGGAGAATGAGCAGTTCTTC. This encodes CATSRVRAGGENEQFF.

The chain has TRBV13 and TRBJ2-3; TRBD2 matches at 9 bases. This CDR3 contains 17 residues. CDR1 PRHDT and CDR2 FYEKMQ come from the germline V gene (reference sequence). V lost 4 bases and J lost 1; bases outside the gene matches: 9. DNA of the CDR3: TGTGCCAGCAGCTGGCCGGGGGTAGCGGGAGGCACAGATACGCAGTATTTT. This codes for CASSWPGVAGGTDTQYF.

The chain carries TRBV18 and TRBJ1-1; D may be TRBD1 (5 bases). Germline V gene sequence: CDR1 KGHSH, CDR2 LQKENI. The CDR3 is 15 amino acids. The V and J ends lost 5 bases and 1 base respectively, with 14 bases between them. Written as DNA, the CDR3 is TGTGCCAGCTCAATTGACAGTTCAGGGAACACTGAAGCTTTCTTT. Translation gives CASSIDSSGNTEAFF.

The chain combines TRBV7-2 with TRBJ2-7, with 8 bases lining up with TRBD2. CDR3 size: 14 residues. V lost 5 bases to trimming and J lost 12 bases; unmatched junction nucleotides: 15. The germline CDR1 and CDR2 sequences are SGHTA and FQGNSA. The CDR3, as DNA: TGTGCCAGCAGCCCGGGGAGCGGGAGCCCCTCGCTGTACTTC. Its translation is CASSPGSGSPSLYF.

CDR3 sequence reads: CASSIRQGLTSYEQYF. CDR3 nucleotides: TGTGCCAGCAGTATAAGACAGGGGTTAACGAGCTACGAGCAGTACTTC. The genes are TRBV28 and TRBJ2-7; 8 nucleotides line up with TRBD1. The CDR3 contains 16 residues. The germline CDR1 and CDR2 sequences are MDHEN and SYDVKM. V gave up 5 bases and J gave up 3 bases; unmatched junction bases: 12.

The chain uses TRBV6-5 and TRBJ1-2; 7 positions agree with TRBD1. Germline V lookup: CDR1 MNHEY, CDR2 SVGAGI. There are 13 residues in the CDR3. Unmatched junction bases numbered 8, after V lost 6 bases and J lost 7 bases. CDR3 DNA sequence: TGTGCCAGCAGCCTGGGACAGTACTTTGGCTACACCTTC. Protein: CASSLGQYFGYTF.

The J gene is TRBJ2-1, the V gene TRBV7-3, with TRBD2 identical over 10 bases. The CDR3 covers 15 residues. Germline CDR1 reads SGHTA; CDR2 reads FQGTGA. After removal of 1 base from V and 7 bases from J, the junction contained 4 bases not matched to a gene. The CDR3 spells CASSLMASGSNEQFF. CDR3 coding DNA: TGTGCCAGCAGCTTAATGGCTAGCGGGAGTAATGAGCAGTTCTTC.

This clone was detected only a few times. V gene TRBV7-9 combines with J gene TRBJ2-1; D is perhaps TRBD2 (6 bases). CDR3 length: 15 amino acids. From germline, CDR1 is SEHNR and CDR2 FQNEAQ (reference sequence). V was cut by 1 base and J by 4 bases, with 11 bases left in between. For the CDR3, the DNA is TGTGCCAGCAGCTTAGACGGGAGTTCGTACAATGAGCAGTTCTTC. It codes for CASSLDGSSYNEQFF.

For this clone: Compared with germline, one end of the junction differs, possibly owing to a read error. CDR3 nucleotide sequence: TGTTCCAGCAGCGATTTCAGCTACGAGCAGTACTTC. Translating it yields CSSSDFSYEQYF. The chain couples TRBV7-9 to TRBJ2-7, with no clear D. CDR3 length: 12 amino acids. The germline V gene has CDR1 SEHNR and CDR2 FQNEAQ (reference sequence).